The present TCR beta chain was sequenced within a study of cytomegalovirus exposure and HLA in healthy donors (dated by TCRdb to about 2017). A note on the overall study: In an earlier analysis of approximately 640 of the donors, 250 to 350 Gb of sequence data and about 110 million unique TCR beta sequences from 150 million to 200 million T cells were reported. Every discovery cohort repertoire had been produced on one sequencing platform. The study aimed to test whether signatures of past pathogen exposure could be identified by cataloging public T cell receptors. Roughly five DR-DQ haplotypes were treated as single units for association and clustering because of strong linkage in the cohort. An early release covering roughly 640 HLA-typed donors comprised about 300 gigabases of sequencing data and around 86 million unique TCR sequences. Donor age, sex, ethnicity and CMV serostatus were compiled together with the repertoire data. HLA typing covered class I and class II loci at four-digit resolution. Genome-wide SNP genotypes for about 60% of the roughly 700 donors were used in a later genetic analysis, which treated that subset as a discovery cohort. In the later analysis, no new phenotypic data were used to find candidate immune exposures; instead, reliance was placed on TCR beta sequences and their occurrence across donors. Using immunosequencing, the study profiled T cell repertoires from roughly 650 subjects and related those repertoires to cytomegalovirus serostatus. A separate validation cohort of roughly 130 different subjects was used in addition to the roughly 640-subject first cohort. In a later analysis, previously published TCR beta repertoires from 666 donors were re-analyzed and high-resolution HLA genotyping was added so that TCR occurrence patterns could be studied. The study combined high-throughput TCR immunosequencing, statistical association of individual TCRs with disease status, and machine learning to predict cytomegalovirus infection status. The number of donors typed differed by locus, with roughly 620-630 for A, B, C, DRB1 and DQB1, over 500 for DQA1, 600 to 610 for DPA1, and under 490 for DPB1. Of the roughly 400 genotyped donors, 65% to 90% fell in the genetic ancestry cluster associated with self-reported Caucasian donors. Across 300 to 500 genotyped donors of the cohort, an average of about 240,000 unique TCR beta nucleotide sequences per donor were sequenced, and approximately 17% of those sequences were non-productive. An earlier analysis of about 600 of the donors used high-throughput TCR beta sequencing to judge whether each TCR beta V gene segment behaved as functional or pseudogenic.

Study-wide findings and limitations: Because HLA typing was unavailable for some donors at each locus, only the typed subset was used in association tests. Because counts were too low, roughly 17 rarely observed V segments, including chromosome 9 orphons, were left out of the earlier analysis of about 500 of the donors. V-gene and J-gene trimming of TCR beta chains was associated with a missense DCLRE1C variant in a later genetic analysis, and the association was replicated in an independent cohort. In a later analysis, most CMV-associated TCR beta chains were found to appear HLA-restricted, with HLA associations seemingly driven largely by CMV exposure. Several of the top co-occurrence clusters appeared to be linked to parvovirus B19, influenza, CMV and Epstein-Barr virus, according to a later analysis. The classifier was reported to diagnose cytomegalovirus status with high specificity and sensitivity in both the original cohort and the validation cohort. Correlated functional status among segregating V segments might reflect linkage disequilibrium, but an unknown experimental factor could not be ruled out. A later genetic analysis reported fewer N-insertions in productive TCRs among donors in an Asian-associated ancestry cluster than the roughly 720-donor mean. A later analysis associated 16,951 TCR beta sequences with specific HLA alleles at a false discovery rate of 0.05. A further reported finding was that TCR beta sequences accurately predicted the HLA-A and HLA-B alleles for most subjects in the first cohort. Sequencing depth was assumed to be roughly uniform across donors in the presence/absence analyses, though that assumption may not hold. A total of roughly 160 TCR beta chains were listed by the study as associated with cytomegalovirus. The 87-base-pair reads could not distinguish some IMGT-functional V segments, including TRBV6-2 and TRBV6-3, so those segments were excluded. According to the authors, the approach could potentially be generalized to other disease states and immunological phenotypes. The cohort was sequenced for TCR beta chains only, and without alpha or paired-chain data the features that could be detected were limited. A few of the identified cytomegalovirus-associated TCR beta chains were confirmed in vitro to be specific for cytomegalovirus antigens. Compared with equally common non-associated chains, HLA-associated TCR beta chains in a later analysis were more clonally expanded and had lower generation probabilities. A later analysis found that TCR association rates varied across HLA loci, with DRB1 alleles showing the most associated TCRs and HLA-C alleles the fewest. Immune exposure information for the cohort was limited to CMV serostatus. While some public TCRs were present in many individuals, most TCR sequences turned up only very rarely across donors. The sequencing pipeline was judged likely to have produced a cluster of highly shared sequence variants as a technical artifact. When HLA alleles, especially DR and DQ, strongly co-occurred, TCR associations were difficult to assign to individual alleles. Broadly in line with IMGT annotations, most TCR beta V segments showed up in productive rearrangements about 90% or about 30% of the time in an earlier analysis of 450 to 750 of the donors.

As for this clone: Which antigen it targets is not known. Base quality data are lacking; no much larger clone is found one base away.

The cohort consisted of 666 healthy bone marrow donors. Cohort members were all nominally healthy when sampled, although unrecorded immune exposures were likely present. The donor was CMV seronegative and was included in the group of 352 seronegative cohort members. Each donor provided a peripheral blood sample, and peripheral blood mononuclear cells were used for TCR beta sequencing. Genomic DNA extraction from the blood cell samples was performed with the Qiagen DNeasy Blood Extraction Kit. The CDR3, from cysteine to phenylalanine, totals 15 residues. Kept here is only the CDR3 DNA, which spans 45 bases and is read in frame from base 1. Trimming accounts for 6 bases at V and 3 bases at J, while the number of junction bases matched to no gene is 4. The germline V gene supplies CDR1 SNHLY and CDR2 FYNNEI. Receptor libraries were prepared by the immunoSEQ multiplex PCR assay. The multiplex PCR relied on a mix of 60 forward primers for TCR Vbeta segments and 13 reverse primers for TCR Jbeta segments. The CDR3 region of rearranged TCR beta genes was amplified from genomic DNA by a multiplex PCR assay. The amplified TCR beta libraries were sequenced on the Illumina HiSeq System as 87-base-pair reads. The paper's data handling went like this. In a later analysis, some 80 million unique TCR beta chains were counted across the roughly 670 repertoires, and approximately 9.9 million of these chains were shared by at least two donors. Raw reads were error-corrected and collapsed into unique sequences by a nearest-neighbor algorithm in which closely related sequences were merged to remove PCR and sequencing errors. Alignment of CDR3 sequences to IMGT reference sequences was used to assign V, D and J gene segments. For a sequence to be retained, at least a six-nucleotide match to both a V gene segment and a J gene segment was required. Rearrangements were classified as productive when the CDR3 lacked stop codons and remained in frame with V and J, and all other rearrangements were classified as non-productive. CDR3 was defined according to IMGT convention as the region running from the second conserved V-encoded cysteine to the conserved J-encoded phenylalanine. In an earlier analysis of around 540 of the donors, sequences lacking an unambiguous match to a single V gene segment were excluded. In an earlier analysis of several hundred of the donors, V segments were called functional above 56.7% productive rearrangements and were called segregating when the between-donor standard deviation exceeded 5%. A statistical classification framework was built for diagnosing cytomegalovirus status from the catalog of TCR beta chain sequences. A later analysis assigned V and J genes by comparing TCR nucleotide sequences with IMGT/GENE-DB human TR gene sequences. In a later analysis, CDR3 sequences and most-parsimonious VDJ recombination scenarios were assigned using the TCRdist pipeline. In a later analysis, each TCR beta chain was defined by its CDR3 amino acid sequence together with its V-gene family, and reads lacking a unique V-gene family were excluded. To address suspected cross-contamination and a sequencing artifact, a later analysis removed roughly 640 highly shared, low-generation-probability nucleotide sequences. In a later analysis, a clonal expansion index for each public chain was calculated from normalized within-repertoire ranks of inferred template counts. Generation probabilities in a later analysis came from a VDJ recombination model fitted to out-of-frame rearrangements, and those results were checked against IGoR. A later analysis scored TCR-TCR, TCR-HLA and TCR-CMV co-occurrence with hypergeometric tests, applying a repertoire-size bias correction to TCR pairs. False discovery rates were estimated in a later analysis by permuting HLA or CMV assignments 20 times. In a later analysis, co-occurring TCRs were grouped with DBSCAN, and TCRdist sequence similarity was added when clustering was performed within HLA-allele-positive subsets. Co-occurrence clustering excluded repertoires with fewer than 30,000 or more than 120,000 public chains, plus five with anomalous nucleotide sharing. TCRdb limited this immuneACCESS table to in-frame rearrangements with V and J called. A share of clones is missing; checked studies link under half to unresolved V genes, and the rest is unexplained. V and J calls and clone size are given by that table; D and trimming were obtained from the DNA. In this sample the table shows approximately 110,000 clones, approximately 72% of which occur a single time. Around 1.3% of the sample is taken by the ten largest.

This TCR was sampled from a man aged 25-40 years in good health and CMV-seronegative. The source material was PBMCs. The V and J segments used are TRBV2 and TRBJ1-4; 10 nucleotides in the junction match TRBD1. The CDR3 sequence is CASSGQGVANEKLFF. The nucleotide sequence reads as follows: TGTGCCAGCAGCGGACAGGGGGTAGCTAATGAAAAACTGTTTTTT.